The rows below give T cell receptor beta chains drawn from one sample of a study of blood T cell repertoires in COVID-19. TCRdb's table, derived via immunoSEQ multiplex PCR, lists solely in-frame clones and lacks some. The sample holds roughly 190,000 clones, roughly 90% seen once. Sequencing was done on a sample of peripheral blood. The receptors stem from a woman aged 60 to 75 with COVID-19, enrolled during active disease. CDR3s leave out the opening cysteine and the closing phenylalanine or tryptophan. A D gene is named only where the DNA matches it firmly. Part of the rows lack a size; the others show once, few, many or a class for expanded clones.

TRBV7-9,TRBJ2-7,.,TRBD2,ASSLISGRVYEQY
TRBV5-1,TRBJ2-3,.,TRBD2,ASSPKTSGVTDTQY
TRBV19,TRBJ2-2,.,.,ASSMGAGELF
TRBV4-3,TRBJ1-1,once,.,ASSQTVTNTEAF
TRBV24-1,TRBJ2-1,once,TRBD2,ATSVSGLYNEQF
TRBV7-2,TRBJ1-2,.,TRBD1,ASTPQGGHRGGGYT
TRBV11-3,TRBJ2-1,.,TRBD2,ASSSPWAGGPNFDEQF
TRBV9,TRBJ1-1,.,.,ASSPMGHLSEAF
TRBV30,TRBJ1-1,.,.,AWSVGQGTEAF
TRBV12-3/TRBV12-4,TRBJ1-2,.,TRBD1,ASSSGTGDYT
TRBV2,TRBJ2-3,.,TRBD1,ASSADRGGTDTQY
TRBV7-6,TRBJ2-2,.,.,ASSLELAANTGELF
TRBV5-1,TRBJ1-6,few,.,ASSYHRDSPLH
TRBV19,TRBJ1-2,.,TRBD1,ASSGQGNYGYT
TRBV27,TRBJ2-1,.,TRBD2,ASSLGVAGGKGEQF
TRBV7-8,TRBJ2-7,.,.,ASSLGVAVSYEQY
TRBV7-2,TRBJ2-1,.,TRBD2,ASRSTSGSFYLEQF
TRBV19,TRBJ1-2,.,.,ASESGNYGYT
TRBV7-2,TRBJ2-7,.,.,ASSGRTTGTSYEQY
TRBV7-9,TRBJ2-7,once,TRBD1,ASSLAPGQSYEQY
TRBV28,TRBJ2-5,.,.,ASTLNTHPRETQY
TRBV15,TRBJ2-1,.,.,ATRLGEVYNEQF
TRBV25-1,TRBJ2-6,.,TRBD1,ATLTGGYSGANVLT
TRBV11-2,TRBJ2-7,.,.,ASSMRLEDSYEQY
TRBV29-1,TRBJ1-4,.,.,SVGGAGKGEKLF
TRBV19,TRBJ1-3,.,.,ASQRGKGNTIY
TRBV2,TRBJ1-1,.,.,ASSETPGGSSEAF
TRBV15,TRBJ2-3,.,TRBD2,ATSREGAGTDTQY
TRBV18,TRBJ1-5,.,.,ASSPAGAHNQPQH
TRBV30,TRBJ1-6,.,.,AWRTEDYSPLH
TRBV19,TRBJ2-3,.,.,ASKHRAPTDTQY
TRBV27,TRBJ2-7,.,.,ASSSHGVQSYEQY
TRBV19,TRBJ1-6,.,.,ASSNGRTDNSPLH
TRBV14,TRBJ2-2,once,.,ASSQIWGQNTGELF
TRBV28,TRBJ1-1,.,.,ASSPPRGTEAF
TRBV4-3,TRBJ2-7,.,TRBD2,ASSPEGASGSYEQY
TRBV28,TRBJ2-5,.,TRBD1,ASSLLGTGHRKTQY
TRBV5-4,TRBJ2-2,.,.,ASSTDRDYTGELF
TRBV10-3,TRBJ1-2,.,TRBD1,ATSRDRDLYGYT
TRBV19,TRBJ2-1,.,.,ASSIEAYNNEQF
TRBV27,TRBJ2-7,.,TRBD1,ASTSGGVYEQY
TRBV15,TRBJ2-6,.,.,ATSSQTVSGANVLT
TRBV27,TRBJ2-3,.,.,ASIPTGVSADTQY
TRBV10-1,TRBJ1-5,once,TRBD1,ASSEPMDRGSNQPQH
TRBV3-1/TRBV3-2,TRBJ2-1,.,.,ASSQAGSTEQF
TRBV2,TRBJ1-5,.,TRBD1,ASSERTGGAGQPQH
TRBV4-3,TRBJ2-3,.,TRBD2,ASSQAGSGRNTDTQY
TRBV5-1,TRBJ1-2,.,.,ASSLRANYGYT
TRBV6-5,TRBJ1-4,once,TRBD1,ASRPDRAGEKLF
TRBV7-9,TRBJ2-3,few,TRBD2,ASSLASGLAGTDTQY
TRBV7-3,TRBJ2-1,.,TRBD2,ASSSAAASGSREQF
TRBV3-1/TRBV3-2,TRBJ2-7,.,TRBD1,ASSQSDRVSCYEQY
TRBV12-3/TRBV12-4,TRBJ2-7,.,.,ASSLTPGGPY
TRBV24-1,TRBJ1-2,.,TRBD1,ATSDQQGAAGYT
TRBV19,TRBJ1-5,.,TRBD1,ASSLDRAPNQPQH
TRBV24-1,TRBJ2-1,.,TRBD2,ATSDLSLAGGDYNEQF
TRBV27,TRBJ2-3,.,.,ASRRDSLTQY